Listed here are 5 T cell receptor beta chains from one sample, sequenced in a study of blood T cells in healthy people across ages. For the second PCR, which ran for 7 to 11 cycles, a sample-barcoded 5' primer and a J-beta primer mix were used. In TCRdb, the 5' RACE reads were re-called with MiXCR into one record per CDR3 protein. Altogether 650,000 or so distinct CDR3 sequences are present, approximately 52% being singletons, with the ten largest covering about 13%. Sequencing was performed on blood. Every receptor here comes from an elderly woman in good health.

This clonotype has more than one count but fewer than ten. The J gene is TRBJ2-5, the V gene TRBV20-1; D remains unclear. Germline CDR1 reads DFQATT; CDR2 reads SNEGSKA (reference sequence). V was clipped by 6 bases and J by 11 bases, with 22 bases between them. The CDR3 sequence is 13 residues long. The CDR3 DNA reads as TGCAGTGCCCCCCCTCTGGGGTACAATGAGCAGTACTTC. Translated, it gives CSAPPLGYNEQYF.

This clonotype came up once. V usage is TRBV14 and J usage is TRBJ1-2; no definite D call. The CDR3 has 14 amino acids. V gave up 3 bases and J gave up 7 bases, with 15 bases separating them. Germline assignment: CDR1 SGHDN and CDR2 FVKESK. CDR3 nucleotides: TGTGCCAGCAGCCATAGATCCCCAGCATCTGGCTACACCTTC. Its translation is CASSHRSPASGYTF.

The rearrangement joins TRBV15 to TRBJ2-3, with 11 positions matching TRBD2. V lost 2 bases, J lost 5 bases, and 3 bases stayed unmatched. CDR1 is LNHNV, CDR2 YYDKDF, per germline (reference sequence). The CDR3 sequence is 15 residues long. CDR3 sequence: CATSRIAGGGDTQYF. CDR3 in DNA: TGTGCCACCAGCAGAATAGCGGGAGGGGGAGATACGCAGTATTTT. Variable domain in full (rest from reference TRBV15 and TRBJ2-3): DAMVIQNPRYQVTQFGKPVTLSCSQTLNHNVMYWYQQKSSQAPKLLFHYYDKDFNNEADTPDNFQSRRPNTSFCFLDIRSPGLGDTAMYLCATSRIAGGGDTQYFGPGTRLTVL.

This clonotype was seen ten or more times. This rearrangement joins TRBV5-1 to TRBJ1-1; 7 bases fit TRBD1. The CDR3 has 18 amino acids. V lost 3 bases to trimming and J lost 0 bases; unmatched junction nucleotides: 14. CDR1 and CDR2 from the germline V gene are SGHRS and YFSETQ. Here the CDR3 DNA reads TGCGCCAGCAGCTCCCAAGGAGGGGGCGCGATTTTGAACACTGAAGCTTTCTTT. It translates to CASSSQGGGAILNTEAFF.

The CDR3 DNA follows: TGCAGTGCTAGAGTGAGATCAACTAATGAAAAACTGTTTTTT. Amino acids: CSARVRSTNEKLFF. This chain links TRBV20-1 with TRBJ1-4, with D unresolved. Germline values: CDR1 DFQATT, CDR2 SNEGSKA (reference sequence). The length of the CDR3 is 14 residues. Trimming shortened V by 1 base and J by 0 bases, and 6 bases separated the two germline ends.